This T cell receptor (beta chain) was retrieved from a study of blood T cell repertoires in COVID-19. On the study more broadly: Acute and convalescent COVID-19 specimens originated in the United States, Italy and Spain. The cDNA or gDNA used as material had been derived from T cells, B-cell-depleted T cells, or PBMCs.

Per the study methods: Using reference gene primer amplification, nucleated cell counts were estimated. Assay used: immunoSEQ multiplex PCR; TCRdb lists only in-frame clones, some missing. V and J calls and clone size follow that table, whereas D and trimming were derived from the DNA. The sample carries 200,000 to 250,000 clones, approximately 78% recorded once. Trimming removed 0 bases from V and 10 bases from J, with 9 bases in between. Germline loops: CDR1 WNHNN, CDR2 SYGVQD (reference sequence). The CDR3 extends over 12 amino acids. The sample was peripheral blood. The clonotype was recovered from a middle-aged woman with acute or convalescent COVID-19. The chain employs TRBV10-1 and TRBJ1-1; unclear D gene. The CDR3 protein is CASSESWAGAFF. The DNA of the CDR3 is TGCGCCAGCAGTGAGTCGTGGGCCGGAGCTTTCTTT.